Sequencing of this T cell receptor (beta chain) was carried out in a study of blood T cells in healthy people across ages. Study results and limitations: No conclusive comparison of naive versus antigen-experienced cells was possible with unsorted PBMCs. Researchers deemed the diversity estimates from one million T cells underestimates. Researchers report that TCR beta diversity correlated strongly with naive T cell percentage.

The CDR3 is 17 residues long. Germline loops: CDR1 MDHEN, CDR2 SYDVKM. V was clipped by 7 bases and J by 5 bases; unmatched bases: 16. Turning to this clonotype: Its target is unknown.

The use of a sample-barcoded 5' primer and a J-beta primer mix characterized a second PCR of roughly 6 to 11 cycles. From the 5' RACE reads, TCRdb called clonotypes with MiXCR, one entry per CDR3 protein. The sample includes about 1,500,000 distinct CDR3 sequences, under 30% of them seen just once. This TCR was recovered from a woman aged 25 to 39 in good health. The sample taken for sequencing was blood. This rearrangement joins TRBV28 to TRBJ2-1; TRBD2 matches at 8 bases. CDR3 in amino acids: CASIYSGGQGINNEQFF. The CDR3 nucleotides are TGTGCCAGCATTTATTCGGGGGGGCAGGGGATCAACAATGAGCAGTTCTTC.